This TCR beta chain was profiled in a study of blood T cell repertoires in COVID-19. Study summary: Whether acute or convalescent, the COVID-19 samples came from the United States, Italy and Spain. PBMCs, B-cell-depleted T cells, or T cells provided the cDNA or gDNA that made up the material.

Authors' processing steps: Quantification of nucleated cells was approximated via reference gene primer amplification. The protocol was immunoSEQ multiplex PCR, while the TCRdb copy is restricted to in-frame clones and leaves out a portion. V and J calls and clone size are copied from that table; D and trimming were computed from the DNA. Among under 150,000 clones listed, around 88% were seen once. The CDR3 is 16 amino acids. The V and J ends lost 1 base and 4 bases respectively, with 17 bases between them. Per the germline V gene, CDR1 is MGHRA and CDR2 is YSYEKL. The TCR was taken from a human donor in a cohort sampled during active COVID-19. The chain couples TRBV4-1 to TRBJ2-7; weak D call: TRBD2 (6 bases). Sequencing input: peripheral blood. Here the CDR3 DNA reads TGCGCCAGCAGCCAAGTCACGGTAGCGGACTCTTACGAGCAGTACTTC. Translated, it gives CASSQVTVADSYEQYF.